The sequence of this T cell receptor (beta chain) was determined in a study of shared clonotypes between healthy human individuals. This table comes from immunoSEQ multiplex PCR, and its TCRdb copy is limited to in-frame clones, with some not included. The table has millions of clones, 93% seen once; the top ten hold about 0.41%. Looked up from germline, CDR1 is LNHDA and CDR2 is SQIVND (reference sequence). Trimming stripped 6 bases from V and 0 bases from J, with 12 bases between. The CDR3 extends over 15 amino acids. Material: naive CD4+ T cells from PBMCs. Subset specified: CD45RA+ positively selected. V gene TRBV19 combines with J gene TRBJ1-5, with unresolved D. The TCR sequence derives from a man between 18 and 29 years old in good health. Some clones in this sample may be carry-over from other donors' samples. The CDR3 sequence is CASRETGYSNQPQHF. CDR3 nucleotide sequence: TGTGCCAGTAGGGAAACGGGTTATAGCAATCAGCCCCAGCATTTT.